The rows below give T cell receptor beta chains drawn from one sample of a study of blood T cell repertoires in COVID-19. Clones were read by immunoSEQ multiplex PCR, and TCRdb kept only the in-frame ones, dropping some. The repertoire holds roughly 220,000 clones, less than 90% seen once, with roughly 6.2% in the top ten. The sequenced sample was PBMCs or T cells enriched from blood (not recorded which). The receptors come from a woman in her 40s who had recovered from COVID-19. Both conserved end residues are part of each CDR3. D genes are given only for firm matches. Some rows mark clone size as missing; the rest say once, few, many or name a class of expanded clone.

clone_size: -; j_call: TRBJ1-3; d_call: -; v_call: TRBV18; cdr3_aa: CASSPAGTFSGNTIYF; cdr3_nt: TGTGCCAGCTCACCAGCAGGCACTTTCTCTGGAAACACCATATATTTT
clone_size: -; j_call: TRBJ2-5; d_call: TRBD2; v_call: TRBV7-2; cdr3_aa: CASSFSGRYGETQYF; cdr3_nt: TGTGCCAGCAGCTTTAGCGGGAGATATGGAGAGACCCAGTACTTC
clone_size: once; j_call: TRBJ2-1; d_call: TRBD1; v_call: TRBV19; cdr3_aa: CASSPRDRGKLYEQFF; cdr3_nt: TGTGCCAGTAGTCCCCGAGACAGGGGAAAGCTCTATGAGCAGTTCTTC
clone_size: -; j_call: TRBJ2-5; d_call: -; v_call: TRBV21-1; cdr3_aa: CASKYGLAGVETQYF; cdr3_nt: TGTGCCAGCAAGTATGGACTAGCGGGAGTAGAGACCCAGTACTTC
clone_size: -; j_call: TRBJ1-1; d_call: -; v_call: TRBV7-2; cdr3_aa: CASSFRGGTEAFF; cdr3_nt: TGTGCCAGCAGCTTTAGGGGCGGCACTGAAGCTTTCTTT
clone_size: -; j_call: TRBJ2-2; d_call: -; v_call: TRBV24-1; cdr3_aa: CATSDRSMGTGELFF; cdr3_nt: TGTGCCACCAGTGATCGGAGCATGGGCACCGGGGAGCTGTTTTTT
clone_size: -; j_call: TRBJ1-2; d_call: TRBD1; v_call: TRBV9; cdr3_aa: CASSVVVTGVGGYTF; cdr3_nt: TGTGCCAGCAGCGTAGTGGTGACAGGGGTTGGTGGCTACACCTTC
clone_size: -; j_call: TRBJ1-5; d_call: -; v_call: TRBV4-1; cdr3_aa: CASSRSPQVSNQPQHF; cdr3_nt: TGCGCCAGCAGCCGCTCCCCACAGGTTAGCAATCAGCCCCAGCATTTT
clone_size: once; j_call: TRBJ1-1; d_call: -; v_call: TRBV7-2; cdr3_aa: CASSIQRGDSEAFF; cdr3_nt: TGTGCCAGCAGCATCCAGCGGGGGGACTCTGAAGCTTTCTTT
clone_size: -; j_call: TRBJ1-2; d_call: -; v_call: TRBV28; cdr3_aa: CASRQGKWAYGYTF; cdr3_nt: TGTGCCAGCAGACAGGGTAAGTGGGCCTATGGCTACACCTTC
clone_size: -; j_call: TRBJ2-3; d_call: TRBD1; v_call: TRBV5-1; cdr3_aa: CASSGTGTSTDTQYF; cdr3_nt: TGCGCCAGCAGTGGGACAGGGACTAGCACAGATACGCAGTATTTT
clone_size: -; j_call: TRBJ1-1; d_call: -; v_call: TRBV2; cdr3_aa: CATQVWTQRTEAFF; cdr3_nt: TGTGCCACCCAGGTCTGGACACAAAGGACTGAAGCTTTCTTT
clone_size: -; j_call: TRBJ2-1; d_call: -; v_call: TRBV5-5; cdr3_aa: CASSFRPASRDEQFF; cdr3_nt: TGTGCCAGCAGCTTTCGGCCAGCTTCCCGGGATGAGCAGTTCTTC
clone_size: once; j_call: TRBJ1-3; d_call: -; v_call: TRBV7-2; cdr3_aa: CASSPRTDLGNTIYF; cdr3_nt: TGTGCCAGCAGCCCTCGGACAGACCTTGGAAACACCATATATTTT
clone_size: -; j_call: TRBJ2-1; d_call: -; v_call: TRBV28; cdr3_aa: CASRSDLSSYNEQFF; cdr3_nt: TGTGCCAGCAGGTCTGACTTGAGCTCCTACAATGAGCAGTTCTTC
clone_size: -; j_call: TRBJ1-6; d_call: -; v_call: TRBV6-4; cdr3_aa: CASSELSNSPLHF; cdr3_nt: TGTGCCAGCAGTGAACTTTCTAATTCACCCCTCCACTTT
clone_size: few; j_call: TRBJ2-3; d_call: -; v_call: TRBV2; cdr3_aa: CASSEGRGRVTDTQYF; cdr3_nt: TGTGCCAGCAGTGAAGGTCGGGGAAGAGTCACAGATACGCAGTATTTT
clone_size: -; j_call: TRBJ1-5; d_call: TRBD1; v_call: TRBV19; cdr3_aa: CASSIGPGGSNQPQHF; cdr3_nt: TGTGCCAGTAGTATAGGACCAGGGGGAAGCAATCAGCCCCAGCATTTT
clone_size: -; j_call: TRBJ2-1; d_call: TRBD2; v_call: TRBV7-8; cdr3_aa: CASSLREGFGNEQFF; cdr3_nt: TGTGCCAGCAGCTTGCGGGAGGGCTTTGGCAATGAGCAGTTCTTC
clone_size: -; j_call: TRBJ1-2; d_call: -; v_call: TRBV5-5; cdr3_aa: CASSSIQADYGYTF; cdr3_nt: TGTGCCAGCAGCTCGATACAGGCGGACTATGGCTACACCTTC
clone_size: -; j_call: TRBJ1-3; d_call: -; v_call: TRBV28; cdr3_aa: CASRYPGGSGNTIYF; cdr3_nt: TGTGCCAGCAGGTATCCGGGGGGCTCTGGAAACACCATATATTTT
clone_size: few; j_call: TRBJ2-1; d_call: TRBD2; v_call: TRBV2; cdr3_aa: CASRASSGPRDEQFF; cdr3_nt: TGTGCCAGCAGGGCTTCTAGCGGCCCGAGGGATGAGCAGTTCTTC
clone_size: -; j_call: TRBJ1-2; d_call: TRBD1; v_call: TRBV5-1; cdr3_aa: CASSSGPDRAGYGYTF; cdr3_nt: TGCGCCAGCAGCTCGGGACCTGACAGGGCCGGCTATGGCTACACCTTC
clone_size: few; j_call: TRBJ1-2; d_call: -; v_call: TRBV12-3/TRBV12-4; cdr3_aa: CASSWGVDYGYTF; cdr3_nt: TGTGCCAGCAGCTGGGGGGTTGACTATGGCTACACCTTC
clone_size: -; j_call: TRBJ1-1; d_call: -; v_call: TRBV3-1/TRBV3-2; cdr3_aa: CASSQEGVTEAFF; cdr3_nt: TGTGCCAGCAGCCAAGAAGGGGTAACTGAAGCTTTCTTT
clone_size: -; j_call: TRBJ2-1; d_call: -; v_call: TRBV2; cdr3_aa: CASSEGPNEQFF; cdr3_nt: TGTGCCAGCAGTGAAGGGCCCAATGAGCAGTTCTTC
clone_size: -; j_call: TRBJ1-5; d_call: TRBD1; v_call: TRBV28; cdr3_aa: CASSFSGGGRPQHF; cdr3_nt: TGTGCCAGCAGTTTTTCAGGGGGTGGAAGGCCCCAGCATTTT
clone_size: few; j_call: TRBJ1-1; d_call: -; v_call: TRBV20-1; cdr3_aa: CSASIGGAYTEAFF; cdr3_nt: TGCAGTGCTAGTATCGGGGGGGCCTACACTGAAGCTTTCTTT
clone_size: -; j_call: TRBJ2-3; d_call: TRBD1; v_call: TRBV13; cdr3_aa: CASSIGTASTDTQYF; cdr3_nt: TGTGCCAGCAGCATAGGGACAGCTAGCACAGATACGCAGTATTTT
clone_size: few; j_call: TRBJ1-5; d_call: -; v_call: TRBV24-1; cdr3_aa: CATRSRWGDQPQHF; cdr3_nt: TGTGCCACCAGATCCAGGTGGGGCGATCAGCCCCAGCATTTT
clone_size: -; j_call: TRBJ1-6; d_call: -; v_call: TRBV3-1/TRBV3-2; cdr3_aa: CASSRVGQGKNSPLHF; cdr3_nt: TGTGCCAGCAGCCGGGTGGGGCAGGGGAAAAATTCACCCCTCCACTTT
clone_size: once; j_call: TRBJ1-2; d_call: TRBD1; v_call: TRBV19; cdr3_aa: CASSYRGSTGYTF; cdr3_nt: TGTGCCAGTAGTTACAGGGGGAGCACGGGCTACACCTTC
clone_size: once; j_call: TRBJ2-5; d_call: TRBD2; v_call: TRBV20-1; cdr3_aa: CSASAGGARETQYF; cdr3_nt: TGCAGTGCTAGTGCGGGAGGAGCCCGGGAGACCCAGTACTTC
clone_size: -; j_call: TRBJ1-1; d_call: -; v_call: TRBV7-8; cdr3_aa: CASSFQKNTEAFF; cdr3_nt: TGTGCCAGCAGCTTTCAGAAGAACACTGAAGCTTTCTTT
clone_size: few; j_call: TRBJ1-5; d_call: TRBD1; v_call: TRBV27; cdr3_aa: CASRPGQGYSNQPQHF; cdr3_nt: TGTGCCAGCAGACCGGGACAGGGGTATAGCAATCAGCCCCAGCATTTT
clone_size: -; j_call: TRBJ2-1; d_call: TRBD1; v_call: TRBV7-9; cdr3_aa: CASSLFRDRDFNEQFF; cdr3_nt: TGTGCCAGCAGCCTTTTCCGGGACAGGGACTTCAATGAGCAGTTCTTC
clone_size: -; j_call: TRBJ1-2; d_call: -; v_call: TRBV7-9; cdr3_aa: CASADKGLGYTF; cdr3_nt: TGTGCCAGCGCCGATAAGGGGCTTGGCTACACCTTC
clone_size: -; j_call: TRBJ1-1; d_call: -; v_call: TRBV25-1; cdr3_aa: CASSETGDIEAFF; cdr3_nt: TGTGCCAGCAGCGAGACAGGTGACATTGAAGCTTTCTTT
clone_size: -; j_call: TRBJ2-2; d_call: TRBD2; v_call: TRBV5-1; cdr3_aa: CASSLEAGGPNTGELFF; cdr3_nt: TGCGCCAGCAGCTTGGAGGCGGGAGGGCCGAACACCGGGGAGCTGTTTTTT
clone_size: few; j_call: TRBJ2-5; d_call: TRBD1; v_call: TRBV28; cdr3_aa: CASSPHARDRVQGETQYF; cdr3_nt: TGTGCCAGCAGCCCACACGCAAGGGACAGGGTTCAGGGGGAGACCCAGTACTTC
clone_size: -; j_call: TRBJ2-2; d_call: TRBD2; v_call: TRBV2; cdr3_aa: CASRRSGRNTGELFF; cdr3_nt: TGTGCCAGCAGGAGGAGCGGGAGGAACACCGGGGAGCTGTTTTTT
clone_size: -; j_call: TRBJ2-2; d_call: TRBD2; v_call: TRBV9; cdr3_aa: CASSSWEGLDTGELFF; cdr3_nt: TGTGCCAGCAGCTCGTGGGAGGGGCTGGACACCGGGGAGCTGTTTTTT
clone_size: -; j_call: TRBJ1-6; d_call: TRBD1; v_call: TRBV27; cdr3_aa: CASSLWTGNSPLHF; cdr3_nt: TGTGCCAGCAGTCTGTGGACAGGCAATTCACCCCTCCACTTT
clone_size: -; j_call: TRBJ2-5; d_call: TRBD2; v_call: TRBV3-1/TRBV3-2; cdr3_aa: CASSLGLEGTQYF; cdr3_nt: TGTGCCAGCAGCTTGGGACTAGAGGGGACCCAGTACTTC
clone_size: -; j_call: TRBJ2-1; d_call: TRBD2; v_call: TRBV5-4; cdr3_aa: CASSTSGLGNNEQFF; cdr3_nt: TGTGCCAGCAGCACGTCCGGACTAGGGAACAATGAGCAGTTCTTC
clone_size: -; j_call: TRBJ1-1; d_call: TRBD1; v_call: TRBV6-5; cdr3_aa: CASSPRQGNTEAFF; cdr3_nt: TGTGCCAGCAGTCCACGACAGGGGAACACTGAAGCTTTCTTT